What follows describes a single TCR beta chain. Its target antigen remains unknown. Nothing much larger sits one base from this clone, and base qualities are not available. These data come from a study of blood T cell repertoires in COVID-19 (dated by TCRdb to 2019 to 2021). General notes on the study: Samples from collaborators originated in the United States, Italy and Spain and spanned both the acute and convalescent phases of COVID-19. The sample metadata nearly always contained a de-identified subject ID, COVID-19 status, age in years and sex. The repertoires were released in a freely available public database intended as a resource for research on the immune response to SARS-CoV-2. The material from the prospective study consisted of cDNA or gDNA derived from T cells, B-cell-depleted T cells, or PBMCs. Samples came from the ongoing ImmuneRACE study (first 160 participants) plus 1,254 subjects from 6 global collaborators. Deeply sampled blood TCRbeta repertoires from subjects exposed to, actively infected with, or recovered from COVID-19 were included in the dataset. Where HLA class I and class II types were available, the types were taken from metadata supplied by the sample provider, not from assay-based typing. General study outcomes and caveats: How much clinical and demographic metadata was included differed by source and by participant, and the metadata was provided uncurated.

Per the germline V gene (reference sequence), GTSNPN is the CDR1 and SVGIG is the CDR2. The V end gives up 8 bases and the J end 6 bases, leaving 8 bases in the junction not matched to a gene. Including the terminal cysteine and phenylalanine, the CDR3 comprises 14 residues. Only the CDR3 DNA stays, 42 bases, in frame from base 1. Samples from volunteer blood donors who had recovered from COVID-19 were contributed by a second Seattle source. Whole blood was collected in K2EDTA tubes by collaborating institutions according to the institutions' own protocols. For TCRbeta analysis, collaborators shipped samples as frozen whole blood, isolated PBMCs, or DNA extracted from either of those sample types. TCRbeta CDR3 regions were amplified from genomic DNA by means of the immunoSEQ Assay, a bias-controlled multiplex PCR. The paper's data handling went like this. Nucleated cell counts per sample were estimated from amplification of reference gene primers within the assay. To quantify the absolute abundance of each unique TCRbeta CDR3 rearrangement, sequence reads were collapsed and filtered. For each sample, productive Simpson clonality was calculated as the square root of Simpson's diversity index across productive rearrangements. TCRdb mirrors the immuneACCESS table, restricted to in-frame sequences. Some clones are absent from its copies; in checked studies, under half trace to an unresolved V gene, and the reason for the others is unknown. V and J calls and clone size follow that table, whereas D and trimming were derived from the DNA. Across this sample there are 200,000 to 300,000 clones, with around 85% seen only once. Of the sample, less than 4% falls within the top ten clones.

The clonotype was recovered from a woman aged 30 to 39 who had recovered from COVID-19. The source material was peripheral blood. This chain joins TRBV30 to TRBJ2-3; the central 13 bases match TRBD2. The CDR3 region has the sequence CASHGTSGVDTQYF. At the DNA level, the sequence is TGTGCCAGCCACGGGACTAGCGGGGTGGATACGCAGTATTTT.